This T cell receptor beta chain derives from a study of cytomegalovirus exposure and HLA in healthy donors. The CDR3 is 16 residues long. Trimming removed 6 bases from V and 4 bases from J; junction bases left unmatched: 10. Germline CDR1 and CDR2: SEHNR and FQNEAQ (reference sequence). It was with 60 Vbeta and 13 Jbeta primers that the PCR ran. Generated by immunoSEQ multiplex PCR, the TCRdb table keeps only in-frame clones and is missing some. The sample contains roughly 100,000 clones, roughly four fifths of which appear only once. This clonotype originated in a middle-aged man in good health and CMV-seronegative. What was sequenced was PBMCs. The rearrangement joins TRBV7-9 to TRBJ2-3; TRBD1 aligns across 10 bases. The CDR3 DNA reads as TGTGCCAGCAGTCCTAAGACAGGGGGCGTAGCAGATACGCAGTATTTT. Translating gives CASSPKTGGVADTQYF.